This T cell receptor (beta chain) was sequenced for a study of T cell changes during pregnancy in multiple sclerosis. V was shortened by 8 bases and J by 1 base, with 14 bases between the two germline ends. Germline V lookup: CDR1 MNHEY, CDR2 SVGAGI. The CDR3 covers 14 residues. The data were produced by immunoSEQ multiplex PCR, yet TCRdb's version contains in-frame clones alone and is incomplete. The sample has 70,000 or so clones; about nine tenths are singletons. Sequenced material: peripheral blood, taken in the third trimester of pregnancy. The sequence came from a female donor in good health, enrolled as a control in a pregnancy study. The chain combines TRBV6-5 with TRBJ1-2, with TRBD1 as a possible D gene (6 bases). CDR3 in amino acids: CASSRDTVNYGYTF. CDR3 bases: TGTGCCAGCTCCCGGGACACCGTTAACTATGGCTACACCTTC.